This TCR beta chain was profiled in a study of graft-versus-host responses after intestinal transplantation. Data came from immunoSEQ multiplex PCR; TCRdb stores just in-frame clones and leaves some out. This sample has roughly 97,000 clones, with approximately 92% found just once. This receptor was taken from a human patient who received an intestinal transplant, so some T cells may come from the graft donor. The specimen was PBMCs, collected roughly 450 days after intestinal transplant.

In nucleotides, the CDR3 is TGTGCCAGCAGCCATGGACAGTTTTCTGGGGCCAACGTCCTGACTTTC. As protein: CASSHGQFSGANVLTF. This chain connects TRBV14 to TRBJ2-6, with a tentative D call TRBD1 (6 bases). The V gene's germline CDR1 is SGHDN and CDR2 FVKESK. This CDR3 spans 16 amino acids. V was cut by 3 bases and J by 1 base, with 10 bases left in between.